Presented here are 17 T cell receptor beta chains from one specimen sequenced in a study of siplizumab effects on memory and regulatory T cells. Clones were read by immunoSEQ multiplex PCR, and TCRdb kept only the in-frame ones, dropping some. Altogether about 56,000 clones are present, around 97% being singletons, with the ten largest covering less than 1.1%. Sequenced material: naive CD8+ T cells sorted from blood. Receptor source: a human donor in good health.

The chain uses TRBV6-1 and TRBJ1-2; 9 nucleotides line up with TRBD1. After removal of 8 bases from V and 6 bases from J, the junction contained 4 bases not matched to a gene. The CDR3 loop spans 12 amino acids. Germline V CDR1 and CDR2: MNHNS, SASEGT. As DNA, the CDR3 is TGTGCCAGCGGGACAGGGTTTAATGGCTACACCTTC. Its translation: CASGTGFNGYTF.

The gene calls are TRBV4-3 and TRBJ2-1; 10 nucleotides line up with TRBD2. The CDR3 covers 17 residues. Germline lookup yields CDR1 LGHNA and CDR2 YSLEER. Trimming took 0 bases from V and 2 from J; bases not matched to a gene: 4. CDR3 sequence (DNA): TGCGCCAGCAGCCAAGATTCTCTAGCGGGAGCCTACAATGAGCAGTTCTTC. Its protein is CASSQDSLAGAYNEQFF.

V usage is TRBV29-1 and J usage is TRBJ1-1; 9 bases are shared with TRBD1. J gave up 7 bases and V 0 bases, and 3 bases lay outside the gene matches. The length of the CDR3 is 13 residues. CDR1 and CDR2 (germline): SQVTM, ANQGSEA. The CDR3 protein is CSVEEKTGGEAFF. The DNA of the CDR3 is TGCAGCGTTGAAGAGAAGACAGGGGGTGAAGCTTTCTTT.

V gene TRBV29-1 combines with J gene TRBJ2-1; tentatively, D is TRBD2 (5 bases). With 4 bases removed from V and 5 bases from J, the gap between germline ends came to 15 bases. The CDR3 has 14 amino acids. Looked up from germline, CDR1 is SQVTM and CDR2 is ANQGSEA. CDR3 in amino acids: CSVVVPAVNNEQFF. The DNA for the CDR3 is TGCAGCGTTGTTGTACCAGCGGTGAACAATGAGCAGTTCTTC.

This chain uses TRBV27 with TRBJ2-7, with D possibly being TRBD2 (6 bases). This CDR3 spans 12 amino acids. With 5 bases removed from V and 5 bases from J, the gap between germline ends came to 10 bases. In germline, CDR1 is MNHEY, CDR2 SMNVEV (reference sequence). CDR3 in DNA: TGTGCCAGCAGTGGGACTTTTAACGAGCAGTACTTC. Encoded protein: CASSGTFNEQYF.

This chain connects TRBV7-9 to TRBJ2-3; 10 nucleotides line up with TRBD2. Trimming at V came to 5 bases and at J to 1 base, leaving 9 bases not matched to a gene. This CDR3 spans 17 amino acids. Germline CDR1 is SEHNR and CDR2 is FQNEAQ (reference sequence). CDR3 amino acids: CASSEWTSGVRTDTQYF. CDR3 coding DNA: TGTGCCAGCAGCGAATGGACTAGCGGCGTGCGCACAGATACGCAGTATTTT.

The CDR3, as DNA: TGCGCCAGCAGCCAAGGGACAGGGTCGGGCAAAAACATTCAGTACTTC. Translation gives CASSQGTGSGKNIQYF. The J gene is TRBJ2-4, the V gene TRBV4-1, with 8 bases fitting TRBD1. Germline values: CDR1 MGHRA, CDR2 YSYEKL. Trimming cost V 1 base and J 3 bases; bases outside gene matches: 5. The CDR3 consists of 16 residues.

The chain is built from TRBV21-1 and TRBJ2-1. TRBV21-1 is a recognized pseudogene. CDR3 size: 12 residues. CDR3 sequence: CASSLISLEQFF. The CDR3, as DNA: TGTGCCAGCAGCCTTATCAGTCTAGAGCAGTTCTTC.

This clone has a single count. V usage is TRBV19 and J usage is TRBJ1-1, with unresolved D. The CDR3 totals 14 residues. Germline assignment: CDR1 LNHDA and CDR2 SQIVND (reference sequence). Trimming left V 4 bases short and J 3 bases short, with 12 bases between. CDR3 in DNA: TGTGCCAGTAGTACCACCCCCTACGACACTGAAGCTTTCTTT. It yields the protein CASSTTPYDTEAFF. Combining the CDR3 with reference TRBV19 and TRBJ1-1 gives the whole variable domain DGGITQSPKYLFRKEGQNVTLSCEQNLNHDAMYWYRQDPGQGLRLIYYSQIVNDFQKGDIAEGYSVSREKKESFPLTVTSAQKNPTAFYLCASSTTPYDTEAFFGQGTRLTVV.

V and J are TRBV2 and TRBJ2-3, with 11 bases that match TRBD2. The germline gives CDR1 SNHLY, CDR2 FYNNEI. The CDR3 is made up of 15 amino acids. V trimming: 7 bases; J trimming: 2 bases; junction bases outside the gene matches: 5. The CDR3 protein is CASTGLAGHTDTQYF. The CDR3 DNA sequence: TGTGCCAGCACCGGACTAGCGGGCCACACAGATACGCAGTATTTT.

The V and J genes are TRBV4-3 and TRBJ1-2; 8 bases are shared with TRBD1. With V trimmed by 0 bases and J by 0 bases, 6 bases remained unmatched. Germline-derived CDR1 and CDR2 are LGHNA and YSLEER. The CDR3 totals 17 residues. In DNA, the CDR3 is TGCGCCAGCAGCCAAGAACGGGCAGGGGGCTCTAACTATGGCTACACCTTC. This sequence encodes CASSQERAGGSNYGYTF.

The rearrangement links TRBV19 to TRBJ2-3; no definite D call. The V gene's germline CDR1 is LNHDA and CDR2 SQIVND (reference sequence). This CDR3 has 15 amino acids. Trimming left V 3 bases short and J 0 bases short, with 10 bases between. CDR3 in DNA: TGTGCCAGTAGTATGAGCAGCTCTAGCACAGATACGCAGTATTTT. This translates into CASSMSSSSTDTQYF.

The chain links TRBV2 to TRBJ1-5; 8 nucleotides match TRBD1. In germline, CDR1 is SNHLY, CDR2 FYNNEI. The CDR3 covers 16 residues. The V and J ends lost 7 bases and 7 bases, in that order; junction bases with no gene match: 15. CDR3 DNA: TGTGCCAGCAATACCCCAATGGGGACAGGAGGACAGCCCCAGCATTTT. Its protein product is CASNTPMGTGGQPQHF.

A few counts support this clone. The V gene is TRBV20-1, the J gene TRBJ1-1; D gene uncertain. Per germline, CDR1 DFQATT and CDR2 SNEGSKA (reference sequence). The CDR3 extends over 11 amino acids. V was trimmed by 5 bases and J by 2 bases, leaving 6 bases between them. As DNA, the CDR3 is TGCAGTGCTGAATTAAACACTGAAGCTTTCTTT. Protein sequence: CSAELNTEAFF.

This chain links TRBV30 with TRBJ1-1; 8 nucleotides line up with TRBD1. V lost 5 bases and J lost 1; bases outside the gene matches: 0. CDR1 and CDR2 (germline): GTSNPN, SVGIG (reference sequence). The CDR3 is 12 residues long. As DNA, the CDR3 is TGTGCCTGGGGACAGGGGAACACTGAAGCTTTCTTT. Translation gives CAWGQGNTEAFF.

The V gene is TRBV30, the J gene TRBJ1-3; D is perhaps TRBD1 (5 bases). V lost 4 bases and J lost 4, with 17 bases in between. Germline CDR1 GTSNPN, CDR2 SVGIG (reference sequence). CDR3 length: 15 residues. The CDR3 sequence is CAWIPEGVMGNTIYF. DNA for the CDR3: TGTGCCTGGATCCCGGAAGGGGTAATGGGAAACACCATATATTTT.

The V and J genes are TRBV27 and TRBJ2-7; the D gene is possibly TRBD2 (5 bases). Trimming took 3 bases from V and 1 from J, leaving 7 bases between them. The CDR3 covers 13 residues. From germline, CDR1 is MNHEY and CDR2 SMNVEV (reference sequence). The CDR3 here is CASSLRVSYEQYF. CDR3 DNA: TGTGCCAGCAGTTTGAGGGTATCCTACGAGCAGTACTTC.